This is a list of T cell receptor beta chains from one sample in a study of blood T cell repertoires in COVID-19. Sequencing was performed with immunoSEQ multiplex PCR; in TCRdb, only in-frame clones are kept and a portion is missing. The top ten hold over 8.5% of the sample, which has 120,000 to 150,000 clones, almost 80% seen once. Sequencing used peripheral blood. The receptors here all came from a man in his fifties with active or convalescent COVID-19. Both conserved end residues are part of each CDR3. Each record gives: D gene, clone size, V gene, J gene, CDR3 DNA, CDR3 protein. D genes are given only for firm matches. Clone size is shown for a subset of rows, as once, few, many or a class of expanded clone.

TRBD2	NA	TRBV25-1	TRBJ2-3	TGTGCCAGCAGTGAATCGGGGGGATGGCCGACAGATACGCAGTATTTT	CASSESGGWPTDTQYF
NA	NA	TRBV3-1/TRBV3-2	TRBJ2-3	TGTGCCAGCAGCCAAGATCAGGGGGACTCCGCCACAGATACGCAGTATTTT	CASSQDQGDSATDTQYF
NA	NA	TRBV29-1	TRBJ2-7	TGCAGCGTTTCGGAGACAGGCTCCTACGAGCAGTACTTC	CSVSETGSYEQYF
NA	NA	TRBV3-1/TRBV3-2	TRBJ2-1	TGTGCCAGCAGCCCTTGGGCGGGTGAGCAGTTCTTC	CASSPWAGEQFF
TRBD1	NA	TRBV6-5	TRBJ1-3	TGTGCCAGCAGTTCGACAGGGAGCTCTGGAAACACCATATATTTT	CASSSTGSSGNTIYF
TRBD1	NA	TRBV29-1	TRBJ2-2	TGCAGCGTTGAAGATTCAGAACAGGGGGCCGCCGGGGAGCTGTTTTTT	CSVEDSEQGAAGELFF
NA	once	TRBV19	TRBJ1-5	TGTGCCAGTAGTATGGAGCAGCTAAATCAGCCCCAGCATTTT	CASSMEQLNQPQHF
TRBD1	NA	TRBV4-1	TRBJ1-4	TGCGCCAGCAGCCAAGAGGTGGCAGGGGGTGATACAACTAATGAAAAACTGTTTTTT	CASSQEVAGGDTTNEKLFF
NA	NA	TRBV19	TRBJ2-1	TGTGCCAGTAGTACAACTCGAGGAACTAGGAGCAGTGAGCAGTTCTTC	CASSTTRGTRSSEQFF
NA	NA	TRBV23-1	TRBJ2-4	TGCGCCAGCAGTCAATCGGCCGCGGCACTAGCCAAAAACATTCAGTACTTC	CASSQSAAALAKNIQYF
NA	NA	TRBV5-1	TRBJ2-7	TGCGCCAGCAGCTTGGACAGGGTCTACGAGCAGTACTTC	CASSLDRVYEQYF
NA	NA	TRBV18	TRBJ1-3	TGTGCCAGCTCACCACCAAGCCGAGCTGGAAACACCATATATTTT	CASSPPSRAGNTIYF
NA	NA	TRBV3-1/TRBV3-2	TRBJ1-6	TGTGCCAGCAGCCAATCACATGCTTCACCCCTCCACTTT	CASSQSHASPLHF
TRBD2	few	TRBV6-1	TRBJ2-1	TGTGCCAGCAGTTTCCCTAGCGGGAGTGGTGAGCAGTTCTTC	CASSFPSGSGEQFF
TRBD2	NA	TRBV9	TRBJ2-7	TGTGCCAGCAGCCCATCCCTAGCGGGGGCAGTCTACGAGCAGTACTTC	CASSPSLAGAVYEQYF
TRBD1	NA	TRBV14	TRBJ2-6	TGTGCCAGCAGCCGGACAGGGGAAGGGAGTGGGGCCAACGTCCTGACTTTC	CASSRTGEGSGANVLTF
TRBD2	NA	TRBV7-3	TRBJ2-7	TGTGCCAGCAGCTCGACTAGCGGCACCTACGAGCAGTACTTC	CASSSTSGTYEQYF
TRBD1	NA	TRBV5-1	TRBJ1-4	TGCGCCAGCAGCGCCGGGGACAGGGAAAAACTGTTTTTT	CASSAGDREKLFF
NA	NA	TRBV28	TRBJ1-5	TGTGCCAGCAGTTCGCCACGACAGGCCAATCAGCCCCAGCATTTT	CASSSPRQANQPQHF
NA	NA	TRBV9	TRBJ2-7	TGTGCCAGCAGCGCCGATACAGGACTAAACCACGAGCAGTACTTC	CASSADTGLNHEQYF
NA	many	TRBV27	TRBJ1-1	TGTGCCAGCAGTCCCCCCAGGAACACTGAAGCTTTCTTT	CASSPPRNTEAFF
NA	once	TRBV4-1	TRBJ2-7	TGCGCCAGCAGCCAAGAAAACGGGGGAATCAACGAGCAGTACTTC	CASSQENGGINEQYF
TRBD2	NA	TRBV14	TRBJ2-5	TGTGCCAGCAGCCAAGTCGCGGGAGGTTCGGAGACCCAGTACTTC	CASSQVAGGSETQYF
TRBD1	NA	TRBV7-3	TRBJ1-5	TGTGCCAGCAGCACGACAGGGGATCAGCCCCAGCATTTT	CASSTTGDQPQHF
NA	NA	TRBV3-1/TRBV3-2	TRBJ2-3	TGTGCCAGCAGCCTTCTTTTTAGCACAGATACGCAGTATTTT	CASSLLFSTDTQYF
NA	NA	TRBV6-6	TRBJ2-2	TGTGCCAGCAGTTACGACGACATCACCGGGGAGCTGTTTTTT	CASSYDDITGELFF
NA	NA	TRBV5-1	TRBJ2-1	TGCGCCAGCAGCCCAGAAGCGGAAGCCGGGAATGAGCAGTTCTTC	CASSPEAEAGNEQFF